A single sample gave rise to the 22 T cell receptor beta chains below, sequenced in a study of blood T cell repertoires in COVID-19. Clones were read by immunoSEQ multiplex PCR, and TCRdb kept only the in-frame ones, dropping some. The repertoire has around 80,000 clones, approximately 83% of them found once; the top ten carry 9%. What was sequenced was peripheral blood. The origin of the receptors is a human donor in a cohort sampled during active COVID-19.

This chain connects TRBV2 to TRBJ2-7, with D tentatively TRBD1 (6 bases). Germline assignment: CDR1 SNHLY and CDR2 FYNNEI. The CDR3 loop spans 11 amino acids. Trimming left V 6 bases short and J 12 bases short, with 15 bases between. CDR3 DNA: TGTGCCAGCAGAGACAGGACCAGGCGGTACTTC. Translation gives CASRDRTRRYF.

The V and J genes are TRBV19 and TRBJ1-5; a possible D gene is TRBD1 (6 bases). The V gene's germline CDR1 is LNHDA and CDR2 SQIVND (reference sequence). V was trimmed by 6 bases and J by 5 bases, leaving 14 bases between them. CDR3 length: 14 amino acids. CDR3 amino acids: CASSPLGADQPQHF. CDR3 DNA sequence: TGTGCCAGTAGCCCATTGGGGGCTGATCAGCCCCAGCATTTT.

This sequence joins TRBV27 and TRBJ1-5, with D maybe TRBD1 (5 bases). Trimming stripped 3 bases from V and 1 base from J, with 10 bases between. This CDR3 has 15 amino acids. Germline V lookup: CDR1 MNHEY, CDR2 SMNVEV (reference sequence). The CDR3, as DNA: TGTGCCAGCAGTTTTCAGGGTCTAAGCAATCAGCCCCAGCATTTT. It encodes CASSFQGLSNQPQHF.

This clone occurred a few times. The J gene is TRBJ2-2, the V gene TRBV27; 9 nucleotides align to TRBD1. The germline V gene encodes CDR1 MNHEY and CDR2 SMNVEV (reference sequence). V gave up 2 bases and J gave up 6 bases; unmatched junction bases: 4. This CDR3 contains 15 residues. The CDR3 loop reads CASSLGTGRAGELFF. The CDR3, as DNA: TGTGCCAGCAGTTTAGGGACAGGGAGAGCCGGGGAGCTGTTTTTT.

This sequence joins TRBV2 and TRBJ1-4; 8 bases fit TRBD1. Per germline, CDR1 SNHLY and CDR2 FYNNEI. This CDR3 is 13 amino acids long. V dropped 3 bases and J dropped 10; count of bases not matched to a gene: 4. The CDR3 DNA follows: TGTGCCAGCAGTGAGGACAGGGTAGGAAAACTGTTTTTT. Residues: CASSEDRVGKLFF.

With respect to this clone: Given a much more abundant clone one base away, this may be a read error. This rearrangement joins TRBV7-3 to TRBJ1-3, with D possibly matching TRBD1 (5 bases). Deletions cut 3 bases from V and 0 bases from J, with 6 bases between. CDR3 length equals 14 residues. The V gene's germline CDR1 is SGHTA and CDR2 FQGTGA. The CDR3: CASSFRDSGNTIYF. Written as DNA, the CDR3 is TGTGCCAGCAGCTTCAGGGACTCTGGAAACACCATATATTTT. Together with reference TRBV7-3 and TRBJ1-3, the CDR3 gives the full variable domain: GAGVSQTPSNKVTEKGKYVELRCDPISGHTALYWYRQSLGQGPEFLIYFQGTGAADDSGLPNDRFFAVRPEGSVSTLKIQRTERGDSAVYLCASSFRDSGNTIYFGEGSWLTVV.

The genes are TRBV9 and TRBJ1-1, with 10 bases that match TRBD1. J lost 6 bases, V lost 3 bases, and 5 bases had no gene match. Germline loops: CDR1 SGDLS, CDR2 YYNGEE. This CDR3 has 14 amino acids. The CDR3 sequence is CASSGQGAGAEAFF. The CDR3 nucleotides read TGTGCCAGCAGCGGACAGGGGGCGGGGGCTGAAGCTTTCTTT.

V and J are TRBV11-2 and TRBJ2-1; tentatively, D is TRBD2 (6 bases). Trimming removed 5 bases from V and 9 bases from J, with 8 bases in between. Per germline, CDR1 SGHAT and CDR2 FQNNGV. The CDR3 loop spans 11 amino acids. CDR3 amino acids: CASSRDFEQFF. The CDR3 DNA sequence: TGTGCCAGCAGCAGGGACTTTGAGCAGTTCTTC.

The chain uses TRBV10-3 and TRBJ1-2; 12 positions match TRBD1. The trim removed 10 bases at V and 3 bases at J, leaving 6 bases unmatched. CDR1 is ENHRY and CDR2 is SYGVKD in the germline V gene. The CDR3 consists of 14 residues. The CDR3 nucleotides read TGTGCCACTCAGGGACAGGGGGCTGACTATGGCTACACCTTC. It translates to CATQGQGADYGYTF.

The V and J genes are TRBV7-2 and TRBJ1-1, with TRBD1 matching over 8 bases. Germline CDR1 SGHTA, CDR2 FQGNSA. The junction had 6 bases not matched to a gene; V was cut back by 6 bases and J by 9 bases. The length of the CDR3 is 12 residues. CDR3: CASSSGQGQAFF. The CDR3 DNA reads as TGTGCCAGCAGTTCTGGACAGGGCCAAGCTTTCTTT. Full variable domain (outside the CDR3, taken from reference TRBV7-2 and TRBJ1-1): GAGVSQSPSNKVTEKGKDVELRCDPISGHTALYWYRQSLGQGLEFLIYFQGNSAPDKSGLPSDRFSAERTGGSVSTLTIQRTQQEDSAVYLCASSSGQGQAFFGQGTRLTVV.

This clone was recorded a few times. This chain links TRBV2 with TRBJ2-7; 7 nucleotides line up with TRBD1. The CDR3 spans 14 residues. The germline gives CDR1 SNHLY, CDR2 FYNNEI. Losses at the gene ends were 5 bases for V and 0 bases for J; bases not matched to a gene: 4. CDR3 sequence reads: CASSMDRFSYEQYF. CDR3 nucleotides: TGTGCCAGCAGTATGGACAGGTTCTCCTACGAGCAGTACTTC.

CDR3: CASSIDSGGSRPYNEQFF. Written as DNA, the CDR3 is TGTGCCAGTAGTATAGATAGCGGGGGGAGCCGCCCTTACAATGAGCAGTTCTTC. This chain uses TRBV19 with TRBJ2-1, with TRBD2 identical over 10 bases. This CDR3 has 18 residues. Looked up from germline, CDR1 is LNHDA and CDR2 is SQIVND (reference sequence). The V gene end was trimmed by 0 bases and the J gene end by 4 bases; junction bases not matched to a gene: 9.

The rearrangement joins TRBV13 to TRBJ1-1; 7 nucleotides align to TRBD1. From germline, CDR1 is PRHDT and CDR2 FYEKMQ (reference sequence). The CDR3 is 14 residues long. J was trimmed by 0 bases and V by 5 bases; bases with no gene match: 3. CDR3 DNA: TGTGCCAGCAGCCAGGGACAGCTGAACACTGAAGCTTTCTTT. Translation gives CASSQGQLNTEAFF.

V and J are TRBV12-3 or TRBV12-4 and TRBJ1-4; D not certain. This CDR3 contains 13 residues. V was clipped by 3 bases and J by 4 bases, with 6 bases between them. The CDR3 sequence is CASSFKLNEKLFF. CDR3 DNA sequence: TGTGCCAGCAGTTTCAAGCTTAATGAAAAACTGTTTTTT.

This chain uses TRBV7-2 with TRBJ2-3, with 11 nucleotides matching TRBD2. With V trimmed by 7 bases and J by 7 bases, 10 bases remained unmatched. This CDR3 is built from 15 residues. In germline, CDR1 is SGHTA, CDR2 FQGNSA. The CDR3 nucleotides are TGTGCCAGCAAACTAGCGGGAGTTAGCATATATACGCAGTATTTT. This encodes CASKLAGVSIYTQYF. Full variable domain (remainder filled in from reference TRBV7-2 and TRBJ2-3): GAGVSQSPSNKVTEKGKDVELRCDPISGHTALYWYRQSLGQGLEFLIYFQGNSAPDKSGLPSDRFSAERTGGSVSTLTIQRTQQEDSAVYLCASKLAGVSIYTQYFGPGTRLTVL.

The genes are TRBV3-1 (or the pseudogene TRBV3-2) and TRBJ1-5, with 12 nucleotides matching TRBD1. Germline V gene lookup returns CDR1 LGHDT and CDR2 YNNKEL (reference sequence). CDR3 length: 15 residues. Trimming removed 4 bases from V and 7 bases from J; junction bases left unmatched: 5. CDR3 DNA: TGTGCCAGCAGCCCTACCGGGACAGGGGGCCAGCCCCAGCATTTT. It encodes CASSPTGTGGQPQHF.

This clone was found a few times. This chain's CDR3 is CASSPPQGYNTEAFF. CDR3 sequence (DNA): TGTGCCAGCAGCCCCCCCCAGGGTTATAACACTGAAGCTTTCTTT. The J gene is TRBJ1-1, the V gene TRBV9, with D possibly being TRBD1 (5 bases). V lost 4 bases, J lost 2 bases, and 15 bases lay in between. The CDR3 consists of 15 residues. Germline CDR1 and CDR2: SGDLS and YYNGEE.

The chain has TRBV5-1 and TRBJ1-2; D remains unclear. Trimming removed 0 bases from V and 0 bases from J, with 12 bases in between. Per germline, CDR1 SGHRS and CDR2 YFSETQ. The CDR3 extends over 16 amino acids. The CDR3 loop reads CASSLGTSSANYGYTF. DNA for the CDR3: TGCGCCAGCAGCTTGGGTACCTCCTCGGCTAACTATGGCTACACCTTC. The full variable domain, rest sourced from reference TRBV5-1 and TRBJ1-2, is KAGVTQTPRYLIKTRGQQVTLSCSPISGHRSVSWYQQTPGQGLQFLFEYFSETQRNKGNFPGRFSGRQFSNSRSEMNVSTLELGDSALYLCASSLGTSSANYGYTFGSGTRLTVV.

The rearrangement uses TRBV5-1 and TRBJ1-5, with 10 bases aligning to TRBD1. J was trimmed by 7 bases and V by 4 bases; bases with no gene match: 5. This CDR3 is 14 amino acids long. Per germline, CDR1 SGHRS and CDR2 YFSETQ. The DNA for the CDR3 is TGCGCCAGCAGCCGCGGGACAGGGGAACAGCCCCAGCATTTT. It yields the protein CASSRGTGEQPQHF. Filled out from reference TRBV5-1 and TRBJ1-5, the complete variable domain reads KAGVTQTPRYLIKTRGQQVTLSCSPISGHRSVSWYQQTPGQGLQFLFEYFSETQRNKGNFPGRFSGRQFSNSRSEMNVSTLELGDSALYLCASSRGTGEQPQHFGDGTRLSIL.

V gene TRBV5-4 combines with J gene TRBJ1-1, with a weak D call TRBD1 (6 bases). The CDR3 runs to 15 residues. Germline lookup yields CDR1 SGHNT and CDR2 YYREEE (reference sequence). Trimming stripped 0 bases from V and 2 bases from J, with 11 bases between. The CDR3 region is CASSLEGTLNTEAFF. The CDR3, as DNA: TGTGCCAGCAGCTTGGAGGGGACACTTAACACTGAAGCTTTCTTT.

The gene calls are TRBV27 and TRBJ1-2, with a possible D match to TRBD1 (6 bases). The CDR3 sequence is 13 residues long. CDR1 is MNHEY, CDR2 SMNVEV, per germline (reference sequence). With 5 bases removed from V and 8 bases from J, the gap between germline ends came to 15 bases. Here the CDR3 reads CASSPTGGFGYTF. The CDR3 DNA follows: TGTGCCAGCAGTCCCACGGGGGGCTTCGGCTACACCTTC.

This clone was observed a handful of times. The chain carries TRBV19 and TRBJ1-5, with D hard to call. Germline V CDR1 and CDR2: LNHDA, SQIVND (reference sequence). V gave up 4 bases and J gave up 7 bases, with 17 bases separating them. The CDR3 totals 15 residues. The CDR3 reads CASSTGRRAVQPQHF. In nucleotides, the CDR3 is TGTGCCAGTAGTACCGGACGGAGAGCGGTGCAGCCCCAGCATTTT.